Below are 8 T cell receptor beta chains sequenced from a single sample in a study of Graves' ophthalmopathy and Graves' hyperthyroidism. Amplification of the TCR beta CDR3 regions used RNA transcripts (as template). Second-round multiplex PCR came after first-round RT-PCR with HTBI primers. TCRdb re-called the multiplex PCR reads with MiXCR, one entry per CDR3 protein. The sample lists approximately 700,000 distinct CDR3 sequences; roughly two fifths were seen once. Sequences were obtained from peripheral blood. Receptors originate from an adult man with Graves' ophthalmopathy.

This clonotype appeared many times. The CDR3 coding sequence is TGTGCCAGCAGCCTTACGCGGGACTATGGCTACACCTTC. It yields the protein CASSLTRDYGYTF. This chain uses TRBV12-3 or TRBV12-4 with TRBJ1-2; D is undetermined. This CDR3 contains 13 residues. The germline V and J ends were trimmed by 6 bases and 3 bases, with 11 bases remaining between them.

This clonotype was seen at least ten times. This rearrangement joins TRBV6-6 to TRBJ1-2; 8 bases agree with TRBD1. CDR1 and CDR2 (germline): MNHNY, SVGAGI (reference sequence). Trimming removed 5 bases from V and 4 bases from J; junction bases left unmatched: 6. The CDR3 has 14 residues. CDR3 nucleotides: TGTGCCAGCAGTGAATTCGGACAGGGCTATGGCTACACCTTC. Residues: CASSEFGQGYGYTF.

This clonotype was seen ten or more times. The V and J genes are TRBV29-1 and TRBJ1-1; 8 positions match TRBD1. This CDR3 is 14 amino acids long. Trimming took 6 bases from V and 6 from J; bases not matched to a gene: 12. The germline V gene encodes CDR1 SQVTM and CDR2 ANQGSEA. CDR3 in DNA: TGCAGCGTGACTAGAGACAGGGGAGACGCTGAAGCTTTCTTT. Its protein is CSVTRDRGDAEAFF.

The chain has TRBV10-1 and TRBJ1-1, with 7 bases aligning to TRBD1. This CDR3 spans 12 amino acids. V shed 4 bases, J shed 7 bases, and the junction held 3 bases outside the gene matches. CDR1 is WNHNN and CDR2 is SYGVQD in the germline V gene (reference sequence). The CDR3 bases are TGCGCCAGCAGTGGGGACAGCCTTGAAGCTTTCTTT. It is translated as CASSGDSLEAFF.

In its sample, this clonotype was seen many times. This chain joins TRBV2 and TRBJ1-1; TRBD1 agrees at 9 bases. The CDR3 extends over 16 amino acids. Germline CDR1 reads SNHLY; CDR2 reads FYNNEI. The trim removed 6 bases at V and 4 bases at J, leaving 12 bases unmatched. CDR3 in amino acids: CASRVGTGTSVTEAFF. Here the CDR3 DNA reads TGTGCCAGCAGAGTAGGGACAGGGACTTCGGTCACTGAAGCTTTCTTT.

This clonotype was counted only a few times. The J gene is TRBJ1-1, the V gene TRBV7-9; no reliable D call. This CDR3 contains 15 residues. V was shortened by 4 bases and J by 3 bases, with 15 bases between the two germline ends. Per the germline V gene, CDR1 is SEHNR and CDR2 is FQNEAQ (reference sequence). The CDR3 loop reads CASSYLTTKDTEAFF. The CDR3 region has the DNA TGTGCCAGCAGCTATCTGACAACAAAGGACACTGAAGCTTTCTTT.

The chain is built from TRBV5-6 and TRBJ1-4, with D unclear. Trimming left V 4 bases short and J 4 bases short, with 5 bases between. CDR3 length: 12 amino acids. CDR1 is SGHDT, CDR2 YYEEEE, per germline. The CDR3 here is CASSGGNEKLFF. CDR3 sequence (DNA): TGTGCCAGCAGCGGCGGTAATGAAAAACTGTTTTTT.

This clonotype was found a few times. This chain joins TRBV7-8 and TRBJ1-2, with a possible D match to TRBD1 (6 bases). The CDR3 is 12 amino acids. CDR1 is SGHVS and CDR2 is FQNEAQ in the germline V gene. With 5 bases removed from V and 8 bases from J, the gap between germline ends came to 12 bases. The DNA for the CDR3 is TGTGCCAGCAGCACGAACAGGGACGGCTACACCTTC. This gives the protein CASSTNRDGYTF.